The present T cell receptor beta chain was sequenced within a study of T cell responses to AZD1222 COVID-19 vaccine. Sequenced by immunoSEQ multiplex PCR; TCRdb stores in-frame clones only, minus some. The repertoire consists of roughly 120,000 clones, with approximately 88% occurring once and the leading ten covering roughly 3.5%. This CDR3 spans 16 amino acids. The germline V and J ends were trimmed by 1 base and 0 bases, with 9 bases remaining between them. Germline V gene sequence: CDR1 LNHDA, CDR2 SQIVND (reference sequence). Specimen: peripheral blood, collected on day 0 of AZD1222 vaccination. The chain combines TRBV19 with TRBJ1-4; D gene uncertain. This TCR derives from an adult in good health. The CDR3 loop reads CASSIGAGATNEKLFF. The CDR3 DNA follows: TGTGCCAGTAGTATAGGTGCGGGTGCAACTAATGAAAAACTGTTTTTT.